These 32 T cell receptor beta chains were all obtained from the same sample, sequenced in a study of T cells after posttransplantation cyclophosphamide. Methotrexate plus calcineurin inhibitor accompanied controls' myeloablative marrow transplants; sampling was 1 year later. Sequencing was performed with immunoSEQ multiplex PCR; in TCRdb, only in-frame clones are kept and a portion is missing. Among over 20,000 clones listed, about 86% were seen once. Specimen: PBMCs, collected about 400 days after allogeneic stem cell transplant with calcineurin inhibitor and methotrexate. The receptors were sampled from a female patient in her thirties or forties who received an allogeneic stem cell transplant from an unrelated donor, was CMV-positive, and had acute and chronic GVHD. These T cells may partly come from the graft donor.

In nucleotides, the CDR3 is TGTGCCAGCAGCTTATGGGGTAGCGGGGGGATAGAGCAGTACTTC. It codes for CASSLWGSGGIEQYF. J is TRBJ2-7 and V is TRBV7-2; TRBD2 agrees at 10 bases. The J segment lost 7 bases and the V segment lost 2 bases, leaving 8 bases of the junction unmatched. The CDR3 loop spans 15 amino acids. CDR1 and CDR2 (germline): SGHTA, FQGNSA.

The J gene is TRBJ2-5, the V gene TRBV2; D gene uncertain. The germline V and J ends were trimmed by 2 bases and 3 bases, with 13 bases remaining between them. Germline CDR1 SNHLY, CDR2 FYNNEI. This CDR3 has 15 residues. The CDR3 DNA sequence: TGTGCCAGCAGTGAAATTAGTCCGAGAGAAGAGACCCAGTACTTC. Translation gives CASSEISPREETQYF.

The chain links TRBV29-1 to TRBJ1-1; no clear D. Trimming shortened V by 6 bases and J by 10 bases, and 12 bases separated the two germline ends. The CDR3 is 10 amino acids. CDR1 and CDR2 (germline): SQVTM, ANQGSEA. The CDR3 DNA reads TGCAGCGTCGCGCGGGAGGCAGCTTTCTTT. Translation gives CSVAREAAFF.

V is TRBV19 and J is TRBJ2-3; a possible D gene is TRBD2 (6 bases). CDR3 length equals 17 residues. Germline V gene data show CDR1 as LNHDA and CDR2 as SQIVND (reference sequence). Trimming removed 3 bases at V and 2 bases at J, with 18 bases between. The CDR3 DNA reads as TGTGCCAGTAGTATGCCTGCCGGGGGAGGTCCCACAGATACGCAGTATTTT. It specifies CASSMPAGGGPTDTQYF.

The chain has TRBV5-1 and TRBJ2-1; a possible D gene is TRBD2 (5 bases). CDR3 size: 15 residues. From germline, CDR1 is SGHRS and CDR2 YFSETQ. Trimming stripped 7 bases from V and 1 base from J, with 15 bases between. CDR3 nucleotides: TGCGCCAGCTCCCAAAGCGGTGGGTCCTACAATGAGCAGTTCTTC. Translated: CASSQSGGSYNEQFF.

V and J are TRBV6-5 and TRBJ2-7, with 7 bases aligning to TRBD1. There are 14 residues in the CDR3. V lost 5 bases, J lost 6 bases, and 10 bases stayed unmatched. Germline assignment: CDR1 MNHEY and CDR2 SVGAGI. Written as DNA, the CDR3 is TGTGCCAGCAGTGCACAGCAGGGGGAGAGCGAGCAGTACTTC. This codes for CASSAQQGESEQYF.

This clone turned up a few times. The V and J genes are TRBV30 and TRBJ1-1, with D uncertain. Trimming removed 3 bases from V and 1 base from J, with 15 bases in between. Germline V CDR1 and CDR2: GTSNPN, SVGIG (reference sequence). The CDR3 has 15 amino acids. The CDR3: CAWSEDPIRNTEAFF. CDR3 in DNA: TGTGCCTGGAGCGAAGATCCTATTAGGAACACTGAAGCTTTCTTT. The full variable domain, rest sourced from reference TRBV30 and TRBJ1-1, is SQTIHQWPATLVQPVGSPLSLECTVEGTSNPNLYWYRQAAGRGLQLLFYSVGIGQISSEVPQNLSASRPQDRQFILSSKKLLLSDSGFYLCAWSEDPIRNTEAFFGQGTRLTVV.

The chain combines TRBV18 with TRBJ1-2, with 8 bases fitting TRBD1. With V trimmed by 6 bases and J by 5 bases, 14 bases remained unmatched. The CDR3 spans 16 residues. Germline V gene sequence: CDR1 KGHSH, CDR2 LQKENI. CDR3 amino acids: CASSTTGARVGYGYTF. Here the CDR3 DNA reads TGTGCCAGCTCCACGACAGGGGCGCGGGTTGGATATGGCTACACCTTC.

This chain connects TRBV7-6 to TRBJ1-1; 9 nucleotides agree with TRBD1. The CDR3 has 14 residues. V lost 5 bases to trimming and J lost 11 bases; unmatched junction nucleotides: 12. The germline V gene has CDR1 SGHVS and CDR2 FNYEAQ. This CDR3 is CASSLNRQGGEAFF. The CDR3 DNA reads as TGTGCCAGCAGCCTTAATCGACAGGGGGGGGAGGCTTTCTTT.

The V and J genes are TRBV2 and TRBJ1-1; unclear D gene. This CDR3 has 11 amino acids. V gave up 7 bases and J gave up 4 bases, with 7 bases separating them. Per the germline V gene, CDR1 is SNHLY and CDR2 is FYNNEI. The CDR3 loop reads CASNTVTEAFF. CDR3 DNA sequence: TGTGCCAGCAATACTGTCACTGAAGCTTTCTTT.

This chain connects TRBV11-3 to TRBJ2-7; a weak D match, TRBD2 (5 bases). CDR3 length: 14 residues. The V gene lost 5 bases and the J gene lost 4 bases, with 15 bases spanning the gap. The germline gives CDR1 SGHNT, CDR2 YENEEA. CDR3 sequence (DNA): TGTGCCAGCAGCGCACCCGGGAATCCTTACGAGCAGTACTTC. Translating it yields CASSAPGNPYEQYF.

The chain carries TRBV2 and TRBJ2-7; the match to TRBD2 covers 7 bases. CDR1 SNHLY and CDR2 FYNNEI come from the germline V gene. After removal of 10 bases from V and 6 bases from J, the junction contained 12 bases not matched to a gene. CDR3 length equals 13 residues. The CDR3 is CATGSVGGIEQYF. The CDR3 coding sequence is TGTGCCACCGGCAGTGTGGGAGGGATCGAGCAGTACTTC.

In DNA form, the CDR3 reads TGCGCCAGCAGCCAAGATAAAGGGGTGACTGGAAACACCATATATTTT. This codes for CASSQDKGVTGNTIYF. The chain uses TRBV4-1 and TRBJ1-3, with D maybe TRBD1 (5 bases). Trimming took off 0 bases at V and 2 bases at J, with 11 bases between the two ends. Germline CDR1 and CDR2: MGHRA and YSYEKL. This CDR3 region has 16 residues.

This chain connects TRBV7-9 to TRBJ2-5; 13 bases map to TRBD2. The J segment lost 2 bases and the V segment lost 5 bases, leaving 5 bases of the junction unmatched. CDR1 is SEHNR and CDR2 is FQNEAQ in the germline V gene (reference sequence). The CDR3 totals 16 residues. CDR3 nucleotide sequence: TGTGCCAGCAGCCGTGGACTAGCGGGGGTACAAGAGACCCAGTACTTC. Encoded protein: CASSRGLAGVQETQYF. Full variable domain (rest looked up from reference TRBV7-9 and TRBJ2-5): DTGVSQNPRHKITKRGQNVTFRCDPISEHNRLYWYRQTLGQGPEFLTYFQNEAQLEKSRLLSDRFSAERPKGSFSTLEIQRTEQGDSAMYLCASSRGLAGVQETQYFGPGTRLLVL.

The genes are TRBV10-3 and TRBJ1-2; D is undetermined. CDR1 and CDR2 from the germline V gene are ENHRY and SYGVKD. The CDR3 runs to 13 residues. Trimming shortened V by 4 bases and J by 1 base, and 7 bases separated the two germline ends. The DNA of the CDR3 is TGTGCCATCAGTGCAGTCCTTAACTATGGCTACACCTTC. Protein sequence: CAISAVLNYGYTF.

The chain couples TRBV5-4 to TRBJ1-1; D not resolved. CDR3 length equals 14 residues. CDR1 and CDR2 (germline): SGHNT, YYREEE (reference sequence). V lost 1 base and J lost 6, with 13 bases in between. The CDR3 coding sequence is TGTGCCAGCAGCTTGCTGAACGGAGGCCCTGAAGCTTTCTTT. Translating gives CASSLLNGGPEAFF.

The rearrangement joins TRBV5-1 to TRBJ1-1; 10 bases match TRBD1. This CDR3 has 14 amino acids. CDR1 and CDR2 (germline): SGHRS, YFSETQ. V dropped 4 bases and J dropped 5; count of bases not matched to a gene: 5. The CDR3 DNA reads as TGCGCCAGCAGCCCAGGGACAGGGGAGACTGAAGCTTTCTTT. It yields the protein CASSPGTGETEAFF.

This chain links TRBV9 with TRBJ1-1; the D gene is possibly TRBD1 (5 bases). This CDR3 has 14 residues. V dropped 6 bases and J dropped 3 bases, with 15 bases sitting between them. Germline CDR1 is SGDLS and CDR2 is YYNGEE. The CDR3 DNA follows: TGTGCCAGCAACTTCGGTGGGGGGGACACTGAAGCTTTCTTT. Translation: CASNFGGGDTEAFF.

This rearrangement joins TRBV7-8 to TRBJ1-1; no definite D call. CDR1 and CDR2 (germline): SGHVS, FQNEAQ. V dropped 5 bases and J dropped 4 bases, with 14 bases sitting between them. The CDR3 loop spans 14 amino acids. Written as DNA, the CDR3 is TGTGCCAGCAGCCTAACGGCGGGAGCCACTGAAGCTTTCTTT. This encodes CASSLTAGATEAFF. The full variable domain, its missing parts supplied by reference TRBV7-8 and TRBJ1-1, is GAGVSQSPRYKVAKRGQDVALRCDPISGHVSLFWYQQALGQGPEFLTYFQNEAQLDKSGLPSDRFFAERPEGSVSTLKIQRTQQEDSAVYLCASSLTAGATEAFFGQGTRLTVV.

V gene TRBV2 combines with J gene TRBJ1-5, with D tentatively TRBD1 (5 bases). The CDR3 consists of 15 residues. CDR1 is SNHLY and CDR2 is FYNNEI in the germline V gene. The germline V and J ends were trimmed by 4 bases and 0 bases, with 10 bases remaining between them. CDR3 in amino acids: CASSGRGNSNQPQHF. In DNA, the CDR3 is TGTGCCAGCAGTGGGCGGGGGAATAGCAATCAGCCCCAGCATTTT.

The chain couples TRBV5-1 to TRBJ2-1; 7 bases match TRBD2. The CDR3 totals 15 residues. Germline V gene sequence: CDR1 SGHRS, CDR2 YFSETQ. V lost 0 bases, J lost 6 bases, and 6 bases stayed unmatched. In nucleotides, the CDR3 is TGCGCCAGCAGCTTGGAGACTAGCCTTAGCAATGAGCAGTTCTTC. Protein product: CASSLETSLSNEQFF. Looking up the rest from reference TRBV5-1 and TRBJ2-1 gives the full variable domain: KAGVTQTPRYLIKTRGQQVTLSCSPISGHRSVSWYQQTPGQGLQFLFEYFSETQRNKGNFPGRFSGRQFSNSRSEMNVSTLELGDSALYLCASSLETSLSNEQFFGPGTRLTVL.

The rearrangement links TRBV9 to TRBJ2-5; D possibly corresponds to TRBD2 (5 bases). The germline CDR1 and CDR2 sequences are SGDLS and YYNGEE. The CDR3 is made up of 13 amino acids. With 6 bases removed from V and 5 bases from J, the gap between germline ends came to 14 bases. The CDR3 coding sequence is TGTGCCAGCAACCGACGTGAGGGCGAGACCCAGTACTTC. Residues: CASNRREGETQYF. The full variable domain, rest sourced from reference TRBV9 and TRBJ2-5, is DSGVTQTPKHLITATGQRVTLRCSPRSGDLSVYWYQQSLDQGLQFLIQYYNGEERAKGNILERFSAQQFPDLHSELNLSSLELGDSALYFCASNRREGETQYFGPGTRLLVL.

CDR3 in amino acids: CASSPTSGRQETQYF. The DNA of the CDR3 is TGTGCCAGCAGCCCAACTAGCGGAAGACAAGAGACCCAGTACTTC. This chain joins TRBV7-3 and TRBJ2-5; TRBD2 matches 8 bases. The CDR3 loop spans 15 amino acids. The V gene's germline CDR1 is SGHTA and CDR2 FQGTGA. The J segment lost 2 bases and the V segment lost 5 bases, leaving 7 bases of the junction unmatched.

This chain joins TRBV11-2 and TRBJ1-6; 7 positions agree with TRBD1. This CDR3 contains 16 residues. Germline V gives CDR1 SGHAT, CDR2 FQNNGV. The V and J ends lost 5 bases and 4 bases, in that order; junction bases with no gene match: 8. In nucleotides, the CDR3 is TGTGCCAGCAGCCCAGAAGGGGGCGCGTATAATTCACCCCTCCACTTT. This gives the protein CASSPEGGAYNSPLHF. The complete variable domain, with remaining parts taken from reference TRBV11-2 and TRBJ1-6, reads EAGVAQSPRYKIIEKRQSVAFWCNPISGHATLYWYQQILGQGPKLLIQFQNNGVVDDSQLPKDRFSAERLKGVDSTLKIQPAKLEDSAVYLCASSPEGGAYNSPLHFGNGTRLTVT.

The chain carries TRBV4-1 and TRBJ1-1; D remains ambiguous. Germline values: CDR1 MGHRA, CDR2 YSYEKL. The CDR3 totals 12 residues. Trimming removed 4 bases from V and 5 bases from J, with 8 bases in between. DNA of the CDR3: TGCGCCAGCAGCCCCGAGGCGACTGAAGCTTTCTTT. This codes for CASSPEATEAFF.

V gene TRBV29-1 combines with J gene TRBJ2-4; 9 bases agree with TRBD1. The CDR3 loop spans 13 amino acids. After removal of 5 bases from V and 8 bases from J, the junction contained 7 bases not matched to a gene. Per germline, CDR1 SQVTM and CDR2 ANQGSEA. CDR3 coding DNA: TGCAGCGTTTGGGGGACAGGGCGACACATTCAGTACTTC. Residues: CSVWGTGRHIQYF.

The V and J genes are TRBV4-2 and TRBJ2-5, with TRBD2 matching over 12 bases. The V and J ends lost 0 bases and 4 bases, in that order; junction bases with no gene match: 12. There are 19 residues in the CDR3. Germline V gene data show CDR1 as LGHNA and CDR2 as YNFKEQ. Here the CDR3 reads CASSQEGQLAGGVAETQYF. The DNA of the CDR3 is TGTGCCAGCAGCCAAGAAGGGCAACTAGCGGGGGGTGTAGCAGAGACCCAGTACTTC.

This clone has a single count. The gene calls are TRBV27 and TRBJ2-2, with D perhaps matching TRBD1 (6 bases). V dropped 5 bases and J dropped 4 bases, with 11 bases sitting between them. The germline V gene encodes CDR1 MNHEY and CDR2 SMNVEV (reference sequence). The CDR3 is 14 amino acids. CDR3 protein: CASSGRGSTGELFF. The CDR3 DNA follows: TGTGCCAGCAGTGGCAGGGGAAGCACCGGGGAGCTGTTTTTT.

J is TRBJ2-2 and V is TRBV7-6, with no clear D. The V end was cut by 8 bases, the J end by 0 bases, with 10 bases between. The CDR3 is made up of 14 amino acids. CDR1 is SGHVS and CDR2 is FNYEAQ in the germline V gene. This CDR3 is CASRPGANTGELFF. In DNA form, the CDR3 reads TGTGCCAGCCGTCCGGGTGCGAACACCGGGGAGCTGTTTTTT.

Comments on this clone: One end of the junction does not line up with germline, which may come from a read error. The gene calls are TRBV20-1 and TRBJ1-2, with D hard to call. The CDR3 runs to 11 residues. The germline V gene encodes CDR1 DFQATT and CDR2 SNEGSKA (reference sequence). The CDR3 coding sequence is TGTGGCCGTCCATTCGGAGATGGCTACACCTTC. As protein: CGRPFGDGYTF.

Note on this clone: The same CDR3 is also encoded by other DNA sequences in this sample. This chain uses TRBV4-2 with TRBJ2-5; no definite D call. V was clipped by 1 base and J by 2 bases, with 8 bases between them. This CDR3 has 14 amino acids. From germline, CDR1 is LGHNA and CDR2 YNFKEQ. CDR3 bases: TGTGCCAGCAGCCAAGGTCTATCACAAGAGACCCAGTACTTC. It specifies CASSQGLSQETQYF.

This chain joins TRBV6-6 and TRBJ1-3; perhaps TRBD1 as D (5 bases). Between the trimmed V and J ends, which lost 10 bases and 0 bases, there was a span of 19 bases. Germline lookup yields CDR1 MNHNY and CDR2 SVGAGI (reference sequence). The CDR3 extends over 16 amino acids. Here the CDR3 reads CATKSPDSTSGNTIYF. The DNA for the CDR3 is TGTGCCACCAAATCTCCCGACAGCACCTCTGGAAACACCATATATTTT.